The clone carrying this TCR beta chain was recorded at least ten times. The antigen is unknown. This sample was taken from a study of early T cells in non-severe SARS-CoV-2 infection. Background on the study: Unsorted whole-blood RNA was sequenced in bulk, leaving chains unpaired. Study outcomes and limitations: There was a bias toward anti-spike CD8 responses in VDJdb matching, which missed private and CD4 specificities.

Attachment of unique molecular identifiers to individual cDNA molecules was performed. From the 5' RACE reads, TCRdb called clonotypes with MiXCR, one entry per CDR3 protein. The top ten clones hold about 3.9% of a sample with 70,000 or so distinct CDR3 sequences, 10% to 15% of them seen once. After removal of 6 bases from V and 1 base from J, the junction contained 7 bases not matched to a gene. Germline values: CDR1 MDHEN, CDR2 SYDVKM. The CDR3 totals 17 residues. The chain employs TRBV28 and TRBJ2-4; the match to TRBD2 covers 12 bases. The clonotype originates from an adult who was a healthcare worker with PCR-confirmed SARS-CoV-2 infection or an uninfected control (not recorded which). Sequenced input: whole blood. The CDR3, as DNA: TGTGCCAGCAGCCCGACTAGCGGGAGAGTCGCCAAAAACATTCAGTACTTC. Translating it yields CASSPTSGRVAKNIQYF.